This TCR beta chain derives from a study of blood T cell repertoires in COVID-19. Using immunoSEQ multiplex PCR, the repertoire was profiled, and TCRdb retains in-frame clones only, with some absent. Of around 440,000 clones detected, around 89% appear once; the ten largest clones hold over 10%. The germline CDR1 and CDR2 sequences are SGHDT and YYEEEE. Trimming removed 1 base at V and 3 bases at J, with 11 bases between. This CDR3 spans 14 amino acids. This chain joins TRBV5-6 and TRBJ2-7; maybe TRBD2 (5 bases). The sample was peripheral blood. The clonotype comes from a woman aged 50 to 65 with COVID-19, enrolled during active disease. The CDR3 DNA reads TGTGCCAGCAGCTTGTATTCGGGATACTACGAGCAGTACTTC. It specifies CASSLYSGYYEQYF.